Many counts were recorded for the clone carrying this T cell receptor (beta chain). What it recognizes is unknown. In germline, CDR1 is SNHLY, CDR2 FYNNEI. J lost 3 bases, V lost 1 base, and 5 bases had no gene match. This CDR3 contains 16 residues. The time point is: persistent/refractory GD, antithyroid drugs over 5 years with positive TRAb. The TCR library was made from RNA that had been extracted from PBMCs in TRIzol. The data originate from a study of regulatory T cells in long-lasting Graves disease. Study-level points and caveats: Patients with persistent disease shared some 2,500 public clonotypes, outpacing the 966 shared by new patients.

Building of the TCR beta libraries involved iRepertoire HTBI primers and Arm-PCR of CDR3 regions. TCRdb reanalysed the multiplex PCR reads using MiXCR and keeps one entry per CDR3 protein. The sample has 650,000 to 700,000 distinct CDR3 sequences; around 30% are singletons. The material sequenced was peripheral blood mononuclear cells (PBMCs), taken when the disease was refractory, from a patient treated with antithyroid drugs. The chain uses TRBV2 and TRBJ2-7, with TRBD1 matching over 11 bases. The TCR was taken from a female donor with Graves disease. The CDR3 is CASSEGVGQGVYEQYF. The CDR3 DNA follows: TGTGCCAGCAGTGAAGGGGTGGGACAGGGGGTCTACGAGCAGTACTTC. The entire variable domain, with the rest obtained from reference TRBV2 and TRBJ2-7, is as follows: EPEVTQTPSHQVTQMGQEVILRCVPISNHLYFYWYRQILGQKVEFLVSFYNNEISEKSEIFDDQFSVERPDGSNFTLKIRSTKLEDSAMYFCASSEGVGQGVYEQYFGPGTRLTVT.